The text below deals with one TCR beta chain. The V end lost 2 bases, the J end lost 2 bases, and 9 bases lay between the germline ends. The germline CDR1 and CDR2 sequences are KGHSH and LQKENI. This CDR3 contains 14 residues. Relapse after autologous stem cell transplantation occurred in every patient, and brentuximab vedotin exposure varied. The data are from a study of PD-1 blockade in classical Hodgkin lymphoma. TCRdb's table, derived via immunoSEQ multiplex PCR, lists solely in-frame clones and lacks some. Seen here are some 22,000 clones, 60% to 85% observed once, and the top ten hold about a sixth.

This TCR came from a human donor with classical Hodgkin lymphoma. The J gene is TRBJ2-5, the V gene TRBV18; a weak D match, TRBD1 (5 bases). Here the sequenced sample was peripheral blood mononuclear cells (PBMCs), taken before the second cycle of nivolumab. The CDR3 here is CASSPKAGQETQYF. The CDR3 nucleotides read TGTGCCAGCTCACCAAAGGCAGGGCAAGAGACCCAGTACTTC.